This entry concerns a single T cell receptor beta chain. Within the sample, other DNA sequences also encode this same CDR3. The ends lost 6 bases at V and 5 bases at J; junction bases unmatched: 2. Germline V gene lookup returns CDR1 SNHLY and CDR2 FYNNEI. The CDR3 covers 13 residues. The data derive from a study of high-grade serous ovarian cancer treatment subgroups. Looking at the study overall: Samples averaged 14,192 reads and around 7,000 unique TCR beta rearrangements.

Libraries were prepared by immunoSEQ multiplex PCR; TCRdb keeps only in-frame clonotypes and omits some of them. The data contain 5,500 to 6,000 clones, 55% to 75% of them singletons. Tumor tissue was taken before any definitive surgery or chemotherapy was given. This TCR was sampled from a human donor with high-grade serous ovarian cancer. Sequenced sample: tumor tissue. The chain is built from TRBV2 and TRBJ2-1; 9 positions match TRBD2. CDR3 amino acids: CASRLAGNNEQFF. The CDR3 DNA sequence: TGTGCCAGCAGGCTAGCGGGAAACAATGAGCAGTTCTTC. The variable domain in full, completed from reference TRBV2 and TRBJ2-1, reads EPEVTQTPSHQVTQMGQEVILRCVPISNHLYFYWYRQILGQKVEFLVSFYNNEISEKSEIFDDQFSVERPDGSNFTLKIRSTKLEDSAMYFCASRLAGNNEQFFGPGTRLTVL.